The 24 T cell receptor beta chains below were found in one sample sequenced in a study of early T cells in non-severe SARS-CoV-2 infection. TCRdb re-derived calls from the 5' RACE reads in MiXCR, one entry per CDR3 protein. This table has fewer than 80,000 distinct CDR3 sequences, roughly an eighth appearing once. Sequencing used whole blood. The receptor source for this set is an adult who was a healthcare worker with PCR-confirmed SARS-CoV-2 infection or an uninfected control (not recorded which).

This clonotype has more than one count but fewer than ten. V usage is TRBV11-2 and J usage is TRBJ2-2; 8 positions agree with TRBD1. Trimming removed 5 bases from V and 7 bases from J; junction bases left unmatched: 9. The CDR3 has 15 amino acids. The germline V gene encodes CDR1 SGHAT and CDR2 FQNNGV. CDR3 bases: TGTGCCAGCAGCATGACAGGGGAAGAGGGCGGGGAGCTGTTTTTT. Translated, it gives CASSMTGEEGGELFF.

This clonotype was observed a handful of times. The J gene is TRBJ2-1, the V gene TRBV29-1; TRBD2 aligns across 10 bases. J was trimmed by 5 bases and V by 4 bases; bases with no gene match: 8. In germline, CDR1 is SQVTM, CDR2 ANQGSEA. This CDR3 is 15 amino acids long. The CDR3 DNA reads as TGCAGCGTTGCGGGGACTAGCGCCAGCAACAATGAGCAGTTCTTC. Its protein is CSVAGTSASNNEQFF.

This clonotype was detected ten times or more. This chain links TRBV4-3 with TRBJ1-2, with 9 nucleotides matching TRBD1. The germline CDR1 and CDR2 sequences are LGHNA and YSLEER. J lost 4 bases, V lost 4 bases, and 7 bases had no gene match. CDR3 length: 15 residues. The CDR3 coding sequence is TGCGCCAGCAGCCCCCAAGGGACAGGGTCCTATGGCTACACCTTC. Its translation is CASSPQGTGSYGYTF.

In this sample, this clonotype turned up a few times. This chain uses TRBV6-6 with TRBJ2-1; D possibly uses TRBD1 or TRBD2 (6 bases each). There are 14 residues in the CDR3. Germline V CDR1 and CDR2: MNHNY, SVGAGI (reference sequence). V lost 5 bases, J lost 6 bases, and 14 bases lay in between. In DNA, the CDR3 is TGTGCCAGCAGTAGGGGACACGGGGGCAATGAGCAGTTCTTC. It codes for CASSRGHGGNEQFF.

The CDR3 region is CAISERDNEQFF. The CDR3 DNA sequence: TGTGCCATCAGTGAGAGGGACAATGAGCAGTTCTTC. V gene TRBV10-3 combines with J gene TRBJ2-1; D is unresolved. CDR1 and CDR2 (germline): ENHRY, SYGVKD. This CDR3 comprises 12 residues. Trimming pared 2 bases from V and 5 bases from J, leaving 4 bases between.

This clonotype showed up many times. J is TRBJ2-5 and V is TRBV5-1; D unresolved. Germline assignment: CDR1 SGHRS and CDR2 YFSETQ. The CDR3 is made up of 13 amino acids. Trimming removed 0 bases from V and 3 bases from J, with 6 bases in between. The CDR3 DNA reads as TGCGCCAGCAGCTTGGGGTCAGAAGAGACCCAGTACTTC. Amino acids: CASSLGSEETQYF.

This clonotype was found a few times. The V and J genes are TRBV7-9 and TRBJ1-3, with D maybe TRBD1 (5 bases). Germline CDR1 reads SEHNR; CDR2 reads FQNEAQ (reference sequence). The germline V and J ends were trimmed by 5 bases and 7 bases, with 12 bases remaining between them. The CDR3 spans 13 residues. The CDR3 spells CASSEGHINTIYF. The CDR3 DNA sequence: TGTGCCAGCAGCGAAGGACATATCAACACCATATATTTT.

A few counts support this clonotype. The chain couples TRBV10-3 to TRBJ2-7; a weak D match, TRBD2 (5 bases). Germline CDR1 ENHRY, CDR2 SYGVKD. V lost 2 bases, J lost 3 bases, and 14 bases lay in between. The CDR3 length is 15 residues. Here the CDR3 reads CAISEAPLGGYEQYF. As DNA, the CDR3 is TGTGCCATCAGTGAGGCCCCCCTCGGAGGCTACGAGCAGTACTTC.

In regard to this clonotype: This may come from a read error, since a much larger clone is one base off. The chain combines TRBV9 with TRBJ2-2; D uncertain. The CDR3 loop spans 14 amino acids. CDR1 SGDLS and CDR2 YYNGEE come from the germline V gene. The CDR3 DNA is TGTGTCAGCAGCCTAACGCCGAACACCGGGGAGCTGTTTTTT. Residues: CVSSLTPNTGELFF.

At least ten counts were recorded for this clonotype. The chain couples TRBV6-6 to TRBJ2-5, with TRBD1 as a possible D gene (6 bases). The CDR3 sequence is 14 residues long. CDR1 and CDR2 (germline): MNHNY, SVGAGI (reference sequence). Deletions cut 6 bases from V and 4 bases from J, with 15 bases between. The CDR3, as DNA: TGTGCCAGCAGCAGGGGATTAGGAGGAGAGACCCAGTACTTC. This gives the protein CASSRGLGGETQYF.

The rearrangement uses TRBV20-1 and TRBJ2-7; 7 bases align to TRBD1. Germline-derived CDR1 and CDR2 are DFQATT and SNEGSKA (reference sequence). V lost 6 bases, J lost 1 base, and 3 bases stayed unmatched. The CDR3 consists of 12 residues. As DNA, the CDR3 is TGCAGTGCAGTGGGACAGTCCTACGAGCAGTACTTC. It codes for CSAVGQSYEQYF.

In this sample, this clonotype turned up many times. The gene calls are TRBV28 and TRBJ2-1; D could derive from TRBD1 or TRBD2 (5 bases each). Germline V gives CDR1 MDHEN, CDR2 SYDVKM. Between the trimmed V and J ends, which lost 3 bases and 5 bases, there was a span of 11 bases. There are 14 residues in the CDR3. The CDR3 DNA reads as TGTGCCAGCAGTTTGGGGCTAGCAAACAATGAGCAGTTCTTC. Its protein is CASSLGLANNEQFF.

Only a few counts were recorded for this clonotype. The chain couples TRBV27 to TRBJ2-1; possible D gene TRBD2, 5 bases. The V end was cut by 6 bases, the J end by 4 bases, with 10 bases between. Germline CDR1 is MNHEY and CDR2 is SMNVEV (reference sequence). The CDR3 has 13 residues. The chain's CDR3 is CASRDSEYNEQFF. As DNA, the CDR3 is TGTGCCAGCAGGGACTCAGAGTACAATGAGCAGTTCTTC.

This clonotype has at least ten counts. The DNA of the CDR3 is TGCGCCAGCAGCCGCCAGGGCACCGGGGAGCTGTTTTTT. This translates into CASSRQGTGELFF. This chain uses TRBV5-1 with TRBJ2-2, with D possibly being TRBD1 (5 bases). The V end lost 4 bases, the J end lost 4 bases, and 8 bases lay between the germline ends. This CDR3 spans 13 amino acids. Germline V lookup: CDR1 SGHRS, CDR2 YFSETQ.

The genes are TRBV10-3 and TRBJ1-3; the D is unclear. Trimming stripped 8 bases from V and 0 bases from J, with 8 bases between. The CDR3 length is 13 residues. Germline loops: CDR1 ENHRY, CDR2 SYGVKD. CDR3 sequence reads: CAIVESSGNTIYF. CDR3 DNA: TGTGCCATCGTAGAGAGCTCTGGAAACACCATATATTTT.

The chain couples TRBV29-1 to TRBJ1-3, with D hard to call. Germline V gives CDR1 SQVTM, CDR2 ANQGSEA. V was pared by 5 bases and J by 3 bases, with 5 bases between. CDR3 length: 11 residues. The CDR3 nucleotides are TGCAGCGTTCTGTTTGGAAACACCATATATTTT. Protein: CSVLFGNTIYF.

A word on this clonotype: This may be a read error, as it is one base from a much larger clone. This chain uses TRBV6-1 with TRBJ1-4, with D possibly TRBD1 on 5 matching bases. The CDR3 runs 13 residues. CDR1 and CDR2 from the germline V gene are MNHNS and SASEGT. CDR3 sequence reads: CASRVTANEKLVF. In DNA form, the CDR3 reads TGTGCCAGCAGGGTGACAGCTAATGAAAAACTGGTTTTT.

This clonotype was observed at least ten times. V gene TRBV15 combines with J gene TRBJ2-7; 7 bases fit TRBD2. J was trimmed by 0 bases and V by 5 bases; bases with no gene match: 7. This CDR3 is built from 15 residues. CDR1 and CDR2 from the germline V gene are LNHNV and YYDKDF (reference sequence). Here the CDR3 DNA reads TGTGCCACCAGCGTCAAGCGGGACCCCTCCTACGAGCAGTACTTC. Translation: CATSVKRDPSYEQYF.

This clonotype showed up many times. This chain links TRBV10-1 with TRBJ2-1; 12 bases agree with TRBD2. This CDR3 comprises 16 residues. CDR1 is WNHNN and CDR2 is SYGVQD in the germline V gene (reference sequence). J gave up 3 bases and V 4 bases, and 4 bases lay outside the gene matches. The CDR3 sequence is CASSGLAGGDYNEQFF. In nucleotides, the CDR3 is TGCGCCAGCAGTGGCCTAGCGGGGGGGGACTACAATGAGCAGTTCTTC.

This clonotype was seen a few times. The chain uses TRBV4-2 and TRBJ2-1, with 10 bases aligning to TRBD2. Germline V lookup: CDR1 LGHNA, CDR2 YNFKEQ. There are 16 residues in the CDR3. V was pared by 1 base and J by 8 bases, with 8 bases of the junction left unmatched. DNA of the CDR3: TGTGCCAGCAGCCAAGGGGTTAGCGGGGGGTTTGATGAGCAGTTCTTC. The encoded protein is CASSQGVSGGFDEQFF.

This chain connects TRBV29-1 to TRBJ1-1, with D possibly matching TRBD1 (6 bases). The CDR3 length is 11 residues. Looked up from germline, CDR1 is SQVTM and CDR2 is ANQGSEA. V dropped 8 bases and J dropped 6 bases, with 13 bases sitting between them. The DNA for the CDR3 is TGCAGCTCTGGGGGCAGATCTGAAGCTTTCTTT. Translating it yields CSSGGRSEAFF.

This clonotype is medium-sized by share. The gene calls are TRBV3-1 and TRBJ2-5; D is unclear. Trimming stripped 0 bases from V and 6 bases from J, with 11 bases between. This CDR3 spans 14 amino acids. In germline, CDR1 is LGHDT, CDR2 YNNKEL (reference sequence). The CDR3 region has the DNA TGTGCCAGCAGCCAAGAGTTGGACGTGAAGACCCAGTACTTC. It yields the protein CASSQELDVKTQYF.

This clonotype has at least ten counts. The chain combines TRBV20-1 with TRBJ2-5; 8 positions match TRBD1. Germline-derived CDR1 and CDR2 are DFQATT and SNEGSKA (reference sequence). V lost 7 bases to trimming and J lost 7 bases; unmatched junction nucleotides: 11. The CDR3 is 13 residues long. CDR3 DNA sequence: TGCAGTGGGTCTAGACAGGGGATGGGGACCCAGTACTTC. As protein: CSGSRQGMGTQYF.

This clonotype showed up just a few times. V and J are TRBV7-2 and TRBJ2-1; the match to TRBD2 covers 7 bases. Germline V lookup: CDR1 SGHTA, CDR2 FQGNSA. The CDR3 runs 19 residues. Germline trimming cut 0 bases from V and 1 base from J; bases unmatched to any gene: 12. The CDR3: CASSLAPGEGSGSYNEQFF. The CDR3 DNA reads TGTGCCAGCAGCTTAGCGCCGGGGGAGGGTAGTGGGTCCTACAATGAGCAGTTCTTC. Using reference TRBV7-2 and TRBJ2-1 for the parts outside the CDR3, the full variable domain is GAGVSQSPSNKVTEKGKDVELRCDPISGHTALYWYRQSLGQGLEFLIYFQGNSAPDKSGLPSDRFSAERTGGSVSTLTIQRTQQEDSAVYLCASSLAPGEGSGSYNEQFFGPGTRLTVL.